This TCR beta chain emerged from a study of T cells in Graves' hyperthyroidism and ophthalmopathy. Study at large: Prior to any treatment, at the point of initial diagnosis, peripheral blood was collected.

Regions amplified from RNA transcripts were the TCR beta CDR3 regions. TCR CDR3 regions were first amplified by RT-PCR with HTBI primers. TCRdb itself ran the multiplex PCR reads through MiXCR, one entry per CDR3 protein. In the table there are 40,000 or so distinct CDR3 sequences, roughly 52% of which are singletons. Thyroid ultrasound, orbital computed tomography, clinical symptoms, and serum thyroxine and TRAb underpinned diagnoses. A roughly 10 ml volume of fresh peripheral blood provided the PBMCs. Germline V CDR1 and CDR2: DFQATT, SNEGSKA (reference sequence). The CDR3 is made up of 12 amino acids. Between the trimmed V and J ends, which lost 0 bases and 10 bases, there was a span of 12 bases.

The chain is built from TRBV20-1 and TRBJ1-2, with D unclear. Sequenced sample: blood. The sequence came from a woman aged 50 to 60 with Graves' hyperthyroidism that later progressed to Graves' ophthalmopathy. For the CDR3, the DNA is TGCAGTGCTAGAGATTCGCGGCATGCCTACACCTTC. Its protein is CSARDSRHAYTF.